Presented here are 19 T cell receptor beta chains from one specimen sequenced in a study of response to subunit inactivated influenza vaccine. TCRdb reprocessed the RT-PCR reads via MiXCR and lists one record per CDR3 protein. The profile shows hundreds of thousands of distinct CDR3 sequences, around 11% of them singletons. The sample also formed part of further work on T cells expressing NK-cell markers. That study reports: For TCR beta, cDNA was produced by 5'RACE template switching with UMIs.

The sequenced sample was PBMCs from blood, obtained on the day of vaccination. These receptors all stem from a middle-aged man who received an inactivated influenza vaccine.

This clonotype was seen a handful of times. The chain carries TRBV28 and TRBJ2-7; 7 positions match TRBD1. The CDR3 runs 17 residues. With 6 bases clipped from V and 3 bases from J, the junction kept 17 bases outside the gene matches. CDR1 is MDHEN, CDR2 SYDVKM, per germline. The CDR3 loop reads CASSLEDPGTASYEQYF. The CDR3 coding sequence is TGTGCCAGCAGCCTAGAGGACCCAGGGACAGCGAGCTACGAGCAGTACTTC.

J is TRBJ2-1 and V is TRBV20-1, with D possibly TRBD2 on 6 matching bases. The CDR3 is made up of 14 amino acids. Germline V gene lookup returns CDR1 DFQATT and CDR2 SNEGSKA (reference sequence). Deletions cut 6 bases from V and 4 bases from J, with 16 bases between. DNA for the CDR3: TGCAGTGCATCTCGACTAGTTCAGTACAATGAGCAGTTCTTC. Amino acids: CSASRLVQYNEQFF.

This clonotype has just a few counts. The J gene is TRBJ2-7, the V gene TRBV3-1, with 9 bases that match TRBD1. V lost 5 bases to trimming and J lost 2 bases; unmatched junction nucleotides: 7. This CDR3 spans 15 amino acids. The germline CDR1 and CDR2 sequences are LGHDT and YNNKEL (reference sequence). This CDR3 reads CASSSAGTGTYEQYF. CDR3 nucleotide sequence: TGTGCCAGCAGCTCGGCCGGGACAGGGACCTACGAGCAGTACTTC.

The CDR3 DNA is TGCAGTGCTAGAGAGGGCTATTATAGCAATCAGCCCCAGCATTTT. This sequence encodes CSAREGYYSNQPQHF. J is TRBJ1-5 and V is TRBV20-1; D gene unclear. V was shortened by 0 bases and J by 0 bases, with 9 bases between the two germline ends. CDR3 size: 15 residues. CDR1 is DFQATT, CDR2 SNEGSKA, per germline (reference sequence).

The genes are TRBV7-9 and TRBJ1-2; D possibly corresponds to TRBD1 (5 bases). V lost 2 bases to trimming and J lost 8 bases, with 21 bases between them. CDR1 is SEHNR, CDR2 FQNEAQ, per germline (reference sequence). This CDR3 spans 16 amino acids. The CDR3 sequence is CASSLIPQLGAAGYTF. The CDR3 DNA reads as TGTGCCAGCAGCTTAATCCCACAACTCGGGGCCGCGGGCTACACCTTC.

This chain links TRBV7-8 with TRBJ2-3; D gene uncertain. In germline, CDR1 is SGHVS, CDR2 FQNEAQ. The CDR3 totals 15 residues. The ends were cut back, 1 base at V and 2 bases at J, with 10 bases in the middle. CDR3 DNA sequence: TGTGCCAGCAGCTTAGACGACCCCTTCACAGATACGCAGTATTTT. Protein product: CASSLDDPFTDTQYF.

This clonotype was counted a few times. The chain carries TRBV12-3 or TRBV12-4 and TRBJ1-5; 8 bases are shared with TRBD1. The CDR3 covers 18 residues. J lost 7 bases, V lost 5 bases, and 19 bases had no gene match. The CDR3 spells CASSVRFRGQGFKQPQHF. The CDR3 DNA reads as TGTGCCAGCAGTGTCCGATTCAGGGGGCAGGGGTTTAAACAGCCCCAGCATTTT.

This clonotype was counted many times. The chain employs TRBV5-6 and TRBJ2-1; TRBD2 matches 8 bases. Unmatched junction bases numbered 9, after V lost 3 bases and J lost 10 bases. This CDR3 spans 14 amino acids. Looked up from germline, CDR1 is SGHDT and CDR2 is YYEEEE. This chain's CDR3 is CASSYGLAGGEQFF. Here the CDR3 DNA reads TGTGCCAGCAGCTACGGACTAGCTGGGGGGGAGCAGTTCTTC.

The rearrangement joins TRBV7-2 to TRBJ2-3; D is ambiguous. Germline V gene lookup returns CDR1 SGHTA and CDR2 FQGNSA. The CDR3 totals 12 residues. Trimming left V 4 bases short and J 6 bases short, with 8 bases between. The CDR3 is CASSSLRDTQYF. CDR3 bases: TGTGCCAGCAGCTCCCTAAGGGATACGCAGTATTTT.

The chain has TRBV12-3 or TRBV12-4 and TRBJ1-1; D is perhaps TRBD1 (5 bases). This CDR3 has 14 amino acids. The germline V and J ends were trimmed by 1 base and 3 bases, with 9 bases remaining between them. In DNA, the CDR3 is TGTGCCAGCAGTTTAGGGGGGAGCTACACTGAAGCTTTCTTT. Translated: CASSLGGSYTEAFF.

This clonotype has only a few counts. The rearrangement uses TRBV9 and TRBJ2-4, with 7 bases identical to TRBD1. V lost 3 bases to trimming and J lost 6 bases; unmatched junction nucleotides: 12. This CDR3 spans 16 amino acids. CDR1 and CDR2 from the germline V gene are SGDLS and YYNGEE. CDR3 in DNA: TGTGCCAGCAGCGGAGACCCCGGGACAGAAATAAACATTCAGTACTTC. Its translation: CASSGDPGTEINIQYF.

This clonotype was seen more than once but under ten times. CDR3 loop: CASSRKYAPGGKDNQPQHF. CDR3 bases: TGTGCCAGCAGCCGTAAATACGCCCCAGGGGGCAAGGACAATCAGCCCCAGCATTTT. The chain couples TRBV4-2 to TRBJ1-5, with 8 bases lining up with TRBD1. The CDR3 is made up of 19 amino acids. V shed 4 bases, J shed 3 bases, and the junction held 17 bases outside the gene matches. The germline CDR1 and CDR2 sequences are LGHNA and YNFKEQ.

CDR3 loop: CASSIRDRSDQPQHF. In DNA, the CDR3 is TGTGCCAGTAGTATACGGGACAGGAGCGATCAGCCCCAGCATTTT. The chain has TRBV19 and TRBJ1-5; 8 bases fit TRBD1. CDR3 length: 15 amino acids. V lost 2 bases and J lost 5; bases outside the gene matches: 5. Germline V gene data show CDR1 as LNHDA and CDR2 as SQIVND (reference sequence). Supplemented by reference TRBV19 and TRBJ1-5, the full variable domain reads DGGITQSPKYLFRKEGQNVTLSCEQNLNHDAMYWYRQDPGQGLRLIYYSQIVNDFQKGDIAEGYSVSREKKESFPLTVTSAQKNPTAFYLCASSIRDRSDQPQHFGDGTRLSIL.

This clonotype has at least ten counts. The chain links TRBV12-3 or TRBV12-4 to TRBJ2-7; D is undetermined. The ends were cut back, 2 bases at V and 2 bases at J, with 7 bases in the middle. The CDR3 spans 13 residues. CDR3 DNA: TGTGCCAGCAGTTTAAACGGTGCCTACGAGCAGTACTTC. It codes for CASSLNGAYEQYF.

This clonotype has just a few counts. This rearrangement joins TRBV6-2 or TRBV6-3 to TRBJ2-2; 9 bases are shared with TRBD2. This CDR3 spans 15 amino acids. CDR1 is MNHEY, CDR2 SVGEGT, per germline. Trimming at V came to 1 base and at J to 5 bases, leaving 2 bases not matched to a gene. Here the CDR3 DNA reads TGTGCCAGCAGTTACTGGAGCGGGAGGACCGGGGAGCTGTTTTTT. Its protein is CASSYWSGRTGELFF.

This clonotype came up a few times. This chain uses TRBV6-1 with TRBJ1-2; D call uncertain. Germline CDR1 and CDR2: MNHNS and SASEGT. Between the trimmed V and J ends, which lost 7 bases and 0 bases, there was a span of 15 bases. The CDR3 totals 15 residues. CDR3 bases: TGTGCCAGCACCCACGCATTGGGAGCTAACTATGGCTACACCTTC. Protein product: CASTHALGANYGYTF.

This clonotype has just a few counts. The gene calls are TRBV6-2 or TRBV6-3 and TRBJ1-6, with TRBD1 matching over 8 bases. CDR3 length equals 15 residues. Looked up from germline, CDR1 is MNHEY and CDR2 is SVGEGT. V lost 6 bases and J lost 10; bases outside the gene matches: 11. CDR3 protein: CASSPGQGESSPLHF. The CDR3 DNA sequence: TGTGCCAGCAGCCCCGGACAGGGTGAAAGCTCACCCCTCCACTTT.

J is TRBJ2-1 and V is TRBV6-2 or TRBV6-3, with TRBD1 matching over 9 bases. The CDR3 contains 15 residues. Germline lookup yields CDR1 MNHEY and CDR2 SVGEGT. Trimming at V came to 6 bases and at J to 5 bases, leaving 8 bases not matched to a gene. As DNA, the CDR3 is TGTGCCAGCAGCCGTTTCCGGGACAGGGACAATGAGCAGTTCTTC. The encoded protein is CASSRFRDRDNEQFF.

Only a few counts were recorded for this clonotype. The CDR3 here is CASSTNGVNTEAFF. CDR3 DNA: TGCGCCAGCAGCACTAACGGGGTGAACACTGAAGCTTTCTTT. V is TRBV5-1 and J is TRBJ1-1; D is unresolved. V lost 4 bases and J 0 bases, leaving 10 bases between the germline ends. CDR1 and CDR2 from the germline V gene are SGHRS and YFSETQ. The CDR3 length is 14 residues.